This record covers a single T cell receptor (beta chain). This sample is drawn from a study of blood T cell repertoires in COVID-19. Original processing methods: Amplified reference gene primers provided the basis for estimating nucleated cell counts. Some clones are missing from TCRdb's copy, which holds only in-frame ones; the method was immunoSEQ multiplex PCR. That table is the source of V, J and clone size, and D and trimming were worked out from the DNA. The sample carries hundreds of thousands of clones, approximately 85% recorded once. The germline V gene encodes CDR1 MNHEY and CDR2 SVGAGI. The ends lost 5 bases at V and 2 bases at J; junction bases unmatched: 4. The CDR3 runs to 14 residues.

This TCR came from a woman aged 50 to 60 with acute COVID-19. Input material: PBMCs or T cells enriched from blood (not recorded which). The V gene is TRBV6-5, the J gene TRBJ1-1; 8 nucleotides match TRBD1. In nucleotides, the CDR3 is TGTGCCAGCAGTATGACAGGGGCTAACACTGAAGCTTTCTTT. The encoded protein is CASSMTGANTEAFF.